Listed below are T cell receptor beta chains from one sample, sequenced in a study of blood T cell repertoires in COVID-19. Assay: immunoSEQ multiplex PCR; the TCRdb copy retains only in-frame clones and omits some. The sample holds 300,000 or so clones, about 88% seen once. The sequencing sample was made of PBMCs or T cells enriched from blood (not recorded which). The receptors were gathered from a woman in her thirties who had recovered from COVID-19. The CDR3 runs from the conserved cysteine through the conserved F or W. D genes are given only for firm matches. Clone size is not always given. Where it is, it says once, few, many or a class for expanded clones.

size: -
V: TRBV30
D: TRBD1
J: TRBJ2-7
DNA: TGTGCCTGGAGGCTACAGGGGCCGAGCTCCTACGAGCAGTACTTC
CDR3: CAWRLQGPSSYEQYF

size: few
V: TRBV7-9
D: TRBD1
J: TRBJ1-2
DNA: TGTGCCAGCAGCGGCCAGGGGGCGGAAAATTATGGCTACACCTTC
CDR3: CASSGQGAENYGYTF

size: once
V: TRBV29-1
D: TRBD1
J: TRBJ1-5
DNA: TGCAGCGTTGGGCAAACAGGGGGGGGTCAGCCCCAGCATTTT
CDR3: CSVGQTGGGQPQHF

size: -
V: TRBV7-8
D: -
J: TRBJ1-5
DNA: TGTGCCAGCAGCTCGTCCAGGGGCATTAGTGGCAATCAGCCCCAGCATTTT
CDR3: CASSSSRGISGNQPQHF

size: -
V: TRBV7-9
D: -
J: TRBJ2-2
DNA: TGTGCCAGCAGCCAGTACAGGGACACCGGGGAGCTGTTTTTT
CDR3: CASSQYRDTGELFF

size: -
V: TRBV2
D: -
J: TRBJ1-3
DNA: TGTGCCAGCACCTTGGAGCAGGGATATGGTGGAAACACCATATATTTT
CDR3: CASTLEQGYGGNTIYF

size: -
V: TRBV6-5
D: TRBD1
J: TRBJ1-2
DNA: TGTGCCAGCAGTCGGGACAGCAACTATGGCTACACCTTC
CDR3: CASSRDSNYGYTF

size: -
V: TRBV29-1
D: -
J: TRBJ1-2
DNA: TGCAGCGCTGTTGGCCCGAACTATGGCTACACCTTC
CDR3: CSAVGPNYGYTF

size: -
V: TRBV6-6
D: -
J: TRBJ2-7
DNA: TGTGCCAGCAGTTACTCCGACAGTTACGAGCAGTACTTC
CDR3: CASSYSDSYEQYF

size: -
V: TRBV6-5
D: -
J: TRBJ1-4
DNA: TGTGCCAGCAGGCCCGGGACAAGAGGGGAAAAACTGTTTTTT
CDR3: CASRPGTRGEKLFF

size: few
V: TRBV14
D: -
J: TRBJ1-6
DNA: TGTGCCAGCGCGAGCTCCTATAATTCACCCCTCCACTTT
CDR3: CASASSYNSPLHF

size: -
V: TRBV19
D: TRBD1
J: TRBJ1-5
DNA: TGTGCCAGTAGTGCTGGGACAGTAATATCACGGCCCCAGCATTTT
CDR3: CASSAGTVISRPQHF

size: once
V: TRBV10-3
D: -
J: TRBJ1-2
DNA: TGTGCCATCAGCGCCCAGCGGGACAACTATGGCTACACCTTC
CDR3: CAISAQRDNYGYTF

size: few
V: TRBV30
D: TRBD2
J: TRBJ2-5
DNA: TGTGCCTGGAGCGCCAAGAGGACTAGCGGACAAGAGACCCAGTACTTC
CDR3: CAWSAKRTSGQETQYF

size: -
V: TRBV24-1
D: TRBD1
J: TRBJ2-2
DNA: TGTGCCACCAGTGATCATGTGACAGGGAGCACCGGGGAGCTGTTTTTT
CDR3: CATSDHVTGSTGELFF

size: -
V: TRBV5-8
D: -
J: TRBJ1-2
DNA: TGTGCCAGCAGCTTGGCCGGGGTAGGGGGCTATGGCTACACCTTC
CDR3: CASSLAGVGGYGYTF

size: -
V: TRBV12-3/TRBV12-4
D: -
J: TRBJ1-6
DNA: TGTGCCAGCAGACGAGATAATTCACCCCTCCACTTT
CDR3: CASRRDNSPLHF

size: -
V: TRBV19
D: -
J: TRBJ1-1
DNA: TGTGCCACTGAACTCCGGGGTGCGGCCCCCATGAACACTGAAGCTTTCTTT
CDR3: CATELRGAAPMNTEAFF

size: once
V: TRBV10-3
D: TRBD1
J: TRBJ2-7
DNA: TGTGCCATCAGCAAAGGGACAGGGGTCCACGAGCAGTACTTC
CDR3: CAISKGTGVHEQYF

size: -
V: TRBV12-3/TRBV12-4
D: -
J: TRBJ1-2
DNA: TGTGCCAGCACCATCCCAGGGTACCATGGCTACACCTTC
CDR3: CASTIPGYHGYTF

size: few
V: TRBV5-4
D: -
J: TRBJ1-1
DNA: TGTGCCAGCAGTTCGAGGGGGAACGCTGAAGCTTTCTTT
CDR3: CASSSRGNAEAFF

size: -
V: TRBV21-1
D: -
J: TRBJ2-7
DNA: TGTGCCAGCAGCTCCCAAAGGGGGTACGAGCAGTACTTC
CDR3: CASSSQRGYEQYF

size: -
V: TRBV27
D: -
J: TRBJ1-6
DNA: TGTGCCAGCAAAGACAAACAGGGTGTAGATTCACCCCTCCACTTT
CDR3: CASKDKQGVDSPLHF

size: -
V: TRBV19
D: TRBD1
J: TRBJ1-2
DNA: TGTGCCAGTACCCGAAGAGGACAGGGACTTCCCTTTAACTATGGCTACACCTTC
CDR3: CASTRRGQGLPFNYGYTF

size: -
V: TRBV28
D: TRBD1
J: TRBJ2-2
DNA: TGTGCCAGCAGGACAGGGGACGAGGGCACCGGGGAGCTGTTTTTT
CDR3: CASRTGDEGTGELFF